This TCR beta chain was profiled in a study of blood T cell repertoires in COVID-19. About the research overall: COVID-19 samples collected from the United States, Italy and Spain covered acute and convalescent phases. T cells, B-cell-depleted T cells, or PBMCs supplied cDNA or gDNA.

In the study's own analysis: Amplification with reference gene primers provided the estimates of nucleated cell counts. Profiling relied on immunoSEQ multiplex PCR, and the TCRdb table lists in-frame clones only, not all of them. The DNA gave D and trimming, while V, J and clone size come from that table. The table records hundreds of thousands of clones, about nine tenths of them present only once. Seattle's enrolled individuals joined amid active infection and were then monitored longitudinally. This receptor was taken from a woman under 40 with COVID-19, enrolled during active disease. Material for sequencing was peripheral blood.

In DNA, the CDR3 is TGCGCCAGCAGCTTGGAAACAGGGTGGTACGCCGAAGCTTTCTTT. Amino acid sequence: CASSLETGWYAEAFF. This rearrangement joins TRBV5-1 to TRBJ1-1; tentatively, D is TRBD1 (6 bases). CDR3 size: 15 residues. The V end lost 0 bases, the J end lost 8 bases, and 17 bases lay between the germline ends. Germline CDR1 and CDR2: SGHRS and YFSETQ.